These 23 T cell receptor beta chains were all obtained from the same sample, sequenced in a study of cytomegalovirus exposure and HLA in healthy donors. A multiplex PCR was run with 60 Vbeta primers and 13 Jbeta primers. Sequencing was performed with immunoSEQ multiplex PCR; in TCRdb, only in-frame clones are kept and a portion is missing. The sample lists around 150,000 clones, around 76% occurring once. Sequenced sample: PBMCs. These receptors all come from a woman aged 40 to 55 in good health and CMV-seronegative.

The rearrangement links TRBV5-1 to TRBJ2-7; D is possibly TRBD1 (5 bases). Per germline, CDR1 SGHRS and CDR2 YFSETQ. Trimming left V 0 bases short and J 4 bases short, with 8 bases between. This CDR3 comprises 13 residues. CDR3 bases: TGCGCCAGCAGCTTGGGACAGTATTACGAGCAGTACTTC. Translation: CASSLGQYYEQYF.

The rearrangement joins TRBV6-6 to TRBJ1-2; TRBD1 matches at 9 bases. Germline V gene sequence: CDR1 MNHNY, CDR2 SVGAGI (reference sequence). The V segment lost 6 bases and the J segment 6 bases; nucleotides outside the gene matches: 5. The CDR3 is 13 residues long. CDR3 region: CASSGDRVNGYTF. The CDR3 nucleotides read TGTGCCAGCAGCGGGGACAGGGTAAATGGCTACACCTTC.

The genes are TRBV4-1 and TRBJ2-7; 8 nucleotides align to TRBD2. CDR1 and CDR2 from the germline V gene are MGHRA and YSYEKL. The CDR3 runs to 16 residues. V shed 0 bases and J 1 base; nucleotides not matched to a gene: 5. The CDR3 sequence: CASSQDFTSGSYEQYF. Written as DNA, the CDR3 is TGCGCCAGCAGCCAAGATTTTACTAGCGGTTCCTACGAGCAGTACTTC.

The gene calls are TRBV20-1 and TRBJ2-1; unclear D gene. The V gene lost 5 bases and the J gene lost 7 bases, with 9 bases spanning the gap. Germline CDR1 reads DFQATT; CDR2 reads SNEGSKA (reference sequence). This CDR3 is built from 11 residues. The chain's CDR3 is CSAEYLNEQFF. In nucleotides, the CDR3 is TGCAGTGCTGAGTACTTAAATGAGCAGTTCTTC.

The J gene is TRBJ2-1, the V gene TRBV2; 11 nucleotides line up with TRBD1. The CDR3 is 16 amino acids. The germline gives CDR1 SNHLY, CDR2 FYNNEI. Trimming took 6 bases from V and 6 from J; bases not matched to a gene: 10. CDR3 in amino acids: CASSAAGQGGTNEQFF. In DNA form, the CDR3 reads TGTGCCAGCAGCGCCGCGGGACAGGGGGGTACCAATGAGCAGTTCTTC.

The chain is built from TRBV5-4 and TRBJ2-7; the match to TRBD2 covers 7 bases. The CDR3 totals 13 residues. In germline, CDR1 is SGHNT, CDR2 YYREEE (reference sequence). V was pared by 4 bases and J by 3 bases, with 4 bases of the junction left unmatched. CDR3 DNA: TGTGCCAGCAGCAGGACTAGTGGCTACGAGCAGTACTTC. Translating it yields CASSRTSGYEQYF.

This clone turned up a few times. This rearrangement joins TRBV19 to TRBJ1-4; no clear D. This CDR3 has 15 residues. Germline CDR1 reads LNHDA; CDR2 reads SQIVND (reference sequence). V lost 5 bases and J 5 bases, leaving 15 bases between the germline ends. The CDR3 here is CASSESDGGNEKLFF. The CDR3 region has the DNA TGTGCCAGTAGTGAGTCGGACGGAGGGAATGAAAAACTGTTTTTT.

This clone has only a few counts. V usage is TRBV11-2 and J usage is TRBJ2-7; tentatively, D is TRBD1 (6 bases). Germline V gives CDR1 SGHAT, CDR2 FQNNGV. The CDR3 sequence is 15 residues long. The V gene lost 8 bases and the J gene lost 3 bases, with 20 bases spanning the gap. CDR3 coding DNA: TGTGCCAGCCGACGTCCGGGACAAAGCTTCTACGAGCAGTACTTC. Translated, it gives CASRRPGQSFYEQYF.

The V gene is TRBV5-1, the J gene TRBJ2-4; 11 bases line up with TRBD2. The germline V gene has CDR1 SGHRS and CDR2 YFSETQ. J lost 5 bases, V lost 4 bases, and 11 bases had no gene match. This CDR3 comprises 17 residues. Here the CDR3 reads CASSRATSGSSENIQYF. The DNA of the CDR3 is TGCGCCAGCAGCCGGGCTACTAGCGGGAGTTCCGAAAACATTCAGTACTTC.

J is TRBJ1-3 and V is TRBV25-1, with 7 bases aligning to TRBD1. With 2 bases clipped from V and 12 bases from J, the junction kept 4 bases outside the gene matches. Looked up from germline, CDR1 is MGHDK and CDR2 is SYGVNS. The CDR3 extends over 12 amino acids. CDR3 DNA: TGTGCCAGCAGTGAACAGGGGGATGGCATATATTTT. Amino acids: CASSEQGDGIYF.

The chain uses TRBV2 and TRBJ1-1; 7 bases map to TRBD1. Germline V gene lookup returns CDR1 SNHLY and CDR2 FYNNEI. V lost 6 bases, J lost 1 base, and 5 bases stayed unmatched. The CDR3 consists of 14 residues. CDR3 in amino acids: CASSLNRGNTEAFF. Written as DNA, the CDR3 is TGTGCCAGCAGCCTAAACAGGGGGAACACTGAAGCTTTCTTT.

The CDR3 DNA follows: TGCAGCGTAAGACAGGGGGCCGGCTACACCTTC. It encodes CSVRQGAGYTF. The chain couples TRBV29-1 to TRBJ1-2; TRBD1 aligns across 10 bases. Germline V lookup: CDR1 SQVTM, CDR2 ANQGSEA. J gave up 8 bases and V 6 bases, and 3 bases lay outside the gene matches. This CDR3 has 11 residues.

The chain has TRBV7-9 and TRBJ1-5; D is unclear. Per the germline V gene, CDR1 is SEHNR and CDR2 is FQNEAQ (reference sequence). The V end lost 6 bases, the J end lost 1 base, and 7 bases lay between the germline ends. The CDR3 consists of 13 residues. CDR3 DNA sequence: TGTGCCAGCAGTCCCACAAGCAATCAGCCCCAGCATTTT. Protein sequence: CASSPTSNQPQHF.

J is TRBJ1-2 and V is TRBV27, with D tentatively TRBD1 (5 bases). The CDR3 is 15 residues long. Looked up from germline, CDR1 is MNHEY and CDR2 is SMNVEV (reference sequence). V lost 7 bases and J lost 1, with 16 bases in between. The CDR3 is CASKVGGTSNYGYTF. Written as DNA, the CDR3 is TGTGCCAGCAAGGTCGGGGGGACGAGTAACTATGGCTACACCTTC.

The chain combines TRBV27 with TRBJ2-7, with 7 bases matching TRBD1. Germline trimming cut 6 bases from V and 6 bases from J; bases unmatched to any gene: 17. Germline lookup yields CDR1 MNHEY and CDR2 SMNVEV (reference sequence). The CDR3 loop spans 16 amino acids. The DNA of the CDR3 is TGTGCCAGCAGCCCCAGAAGGGACAGTACGTCTCTCGAGCAGTACTTC. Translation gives CASSPRRDSTSLEQYF.

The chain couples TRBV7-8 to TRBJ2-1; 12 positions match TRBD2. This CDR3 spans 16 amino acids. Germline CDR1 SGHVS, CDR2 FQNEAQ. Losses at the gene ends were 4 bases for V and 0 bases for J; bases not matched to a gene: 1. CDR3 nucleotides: TGTGCCAGCAGCTCGACTAGCGGGAGCTCCTACAATGAGCAGTTCTTC. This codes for CASSSTSGSSYNEQFF. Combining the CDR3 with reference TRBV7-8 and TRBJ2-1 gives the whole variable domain GAGVSQSPRYKVAKRGQDVALRCDPISGHVSLFWYQQALGQGPEFLTYFQNEAQLDKSGLPSDRFFAERPEGSVSTLKIQRTQQEDSAVYLCASSSTSGSSYNEQFFGPGTRLTVL.

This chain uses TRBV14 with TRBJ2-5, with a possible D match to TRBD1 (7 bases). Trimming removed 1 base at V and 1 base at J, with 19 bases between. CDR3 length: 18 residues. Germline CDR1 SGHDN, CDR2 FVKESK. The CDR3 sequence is CASSQGEVSTGLQETQYF. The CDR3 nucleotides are TGTGCCAGCAGCCAAGGGGAGGTCTCGACAGGGCTCCAAGAGACCCAGTACTTC. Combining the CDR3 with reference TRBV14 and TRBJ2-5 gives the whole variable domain EAGVTQFPSHSVIEKGQTVTLRCDPISGHDNLYWYRRVMGKEIKFLLHFVKESKQDESGMPNNRFLAERTGGTYSTLKVQPAELEDSGVYFCASSQGEVSTGLQETQYFGPGTRLLVL.

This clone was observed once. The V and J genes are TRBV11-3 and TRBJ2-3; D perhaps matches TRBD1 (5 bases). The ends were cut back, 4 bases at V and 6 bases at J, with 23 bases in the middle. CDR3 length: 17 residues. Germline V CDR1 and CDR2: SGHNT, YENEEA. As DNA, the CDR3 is TGTGCCAGCAGCTCCCCCCTTGAAAGGGAAGGGGATGATACGCAGTATTTT. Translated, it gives CASSSPLEREGDDTQYF.

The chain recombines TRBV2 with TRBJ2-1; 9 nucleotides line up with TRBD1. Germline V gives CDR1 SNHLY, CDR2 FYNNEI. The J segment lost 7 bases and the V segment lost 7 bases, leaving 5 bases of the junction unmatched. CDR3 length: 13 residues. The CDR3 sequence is CASTGQGPNEQFF. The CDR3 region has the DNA TGTGCCAGCACGGGACAGGGACCGAATGAGCAGTTCTTC. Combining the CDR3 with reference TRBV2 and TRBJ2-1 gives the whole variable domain EPEVTQTPSHQVTQMGQEVILRCVPISNHLYFYWYRQILGQKVEFLVSFYNNEISEKSEIFDDQFSVERPDGSNFTLKIRSTKLEDSAMYFCASTGQGPNEQFFGPGTRLTVL.

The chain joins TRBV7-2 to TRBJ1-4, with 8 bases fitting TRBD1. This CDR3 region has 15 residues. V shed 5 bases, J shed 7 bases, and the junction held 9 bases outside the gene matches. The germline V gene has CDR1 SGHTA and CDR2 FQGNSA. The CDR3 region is CASSRRTGKGEKLFF. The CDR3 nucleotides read TGTGCCAGCAGCCGTCGGACAGGGAAAGGTGAAAAACTGTTTTTT.

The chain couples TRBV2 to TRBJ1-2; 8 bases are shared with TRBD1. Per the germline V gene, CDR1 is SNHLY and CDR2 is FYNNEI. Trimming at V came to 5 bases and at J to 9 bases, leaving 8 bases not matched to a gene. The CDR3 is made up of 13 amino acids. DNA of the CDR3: TGTGCCAGCAGTCAGGGACAGGACAGAAGCTACACCTTC. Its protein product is CASSQGQDRSYTF.

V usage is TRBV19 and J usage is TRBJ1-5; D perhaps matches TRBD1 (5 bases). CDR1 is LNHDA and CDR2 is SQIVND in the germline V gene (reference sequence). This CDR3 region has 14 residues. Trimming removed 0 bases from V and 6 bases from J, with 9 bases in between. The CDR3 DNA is TGTGCCAGTAGTATAGACAGGGTGGGTCAGCCCCAGCATTTT. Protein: CASSIDRVGQPQHF. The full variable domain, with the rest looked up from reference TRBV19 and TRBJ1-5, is DGGITQSPKYLFRKEGQNVTLSCEQNLNHDAMYWYRQDPGQGLRLIYYSQIVNDFQKGDIAEGYSVSREKKESFPLTVTSAQKNPTAFYLCASSIDRVGQPQHFGDGTRLSIL.

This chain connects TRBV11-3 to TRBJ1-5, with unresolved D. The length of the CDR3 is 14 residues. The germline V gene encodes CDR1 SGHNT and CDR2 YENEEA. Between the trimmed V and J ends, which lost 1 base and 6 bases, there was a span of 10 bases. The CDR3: CASSLVPGIQPQHF. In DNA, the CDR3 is TGTGCCAGCAGCTTAGTACCGGGGATTCAGCCCCAGCATTTT.